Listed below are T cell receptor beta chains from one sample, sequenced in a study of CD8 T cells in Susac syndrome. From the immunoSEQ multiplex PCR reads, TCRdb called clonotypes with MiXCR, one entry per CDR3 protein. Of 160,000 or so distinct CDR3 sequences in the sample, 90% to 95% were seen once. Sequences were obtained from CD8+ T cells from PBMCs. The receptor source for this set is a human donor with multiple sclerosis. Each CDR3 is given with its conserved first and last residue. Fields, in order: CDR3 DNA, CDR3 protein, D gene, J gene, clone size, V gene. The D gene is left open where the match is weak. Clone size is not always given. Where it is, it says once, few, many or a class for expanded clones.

cdr3_nt: TGCAGCGTTGTAGGAGCGGGGGGTGAGCAGTTCTTC
cdr3_aa: CSVVGAGGEQFF
d_call: TRBD2
j_call: TRBJ2-1
clone_size: -
v_call: TRBV29-1

cdr3_nt: TGTGCCAGCAGCCGGTCGGTAGCGGGCTACAATGAGCAGTTCTTC
cdr3_aa: CASSRSVAGYNEQFF
d_call: TRBD2
j_call: TRBJ2-1
clone_size: -
v_call: TRBV7-9

cdr3_nt: TGTGCCAGCAGTGGAATCGGGACGTTAGAAGAGACCCAGTACTTC
cdr3_aa: CASSGIGTLEETQYF
d_call: -
j_call: TRBJ2-5
clone_size: -
v_call: TRBV27

cdr3_nt: TGTGCCAGCAGCTCGACGGCGGGAGGCGTTCACGAGCAGTACTTC
cdr3_aa: CASSSTAGGVHEQYF
d_call: TRBD2
j_call: TRBJ2-7
clone_size: -
v_call: TRBV27

cdr3_nt: TGCAGTGCTAGAGATAAGGGGACACATGCCGCCTACGAGCAGTACTTC
cdr3_aa: CSARDKGTHAAYEQYF
d_call: -
j_call: TRBJ2-7
clone_size: -
v_call: TRBV20-1

cdr3_nt: TGCGCCAGCAGCTTGGGGCCTTTAATCAGGGAGAATGAGCAGTTCTTC
cdr3_aa: CASSLGPLIRENEQFF
d_call: -
j_call: TRBJ2-1
clone_size: -
v_call: TRBV5-1

cdr3_nt: TGTGCCAGCAGCCAAGATTCGGTACAAGAGACCCAGTACTTC
cdr3_aa: CASSQDSVQETQYF
d_call: -
j_call: TRBJ2-5
clone_size: -
v_call: TRBV7-8

cdr3_nt: TGCAGTGCCAGACTCCGGGACAGTAACACCGGGGAGCTGTTTTTT
cdr3_aa: CSARLRDSNTGELFF
d_call: TRBD1
j_call: TRBJ2-2
clone_size: -
v_call: TRBV20-1

cdr3_nt: TGTGCCAGCAGTTTCTTGGGGAACTATGGCTACACCTTC
cdr3_aa: CASSFLGNYGYTF
d_call: -
j_call: TRBJ1-2
clone_size: -
v_call: TRBV28

cdr3_nt: TGCGCCAGCAGCCAAGTCCCGGGGGAATCCTACGAGCAGTACTTC
cdr3_aa: CASSQVPGESYEQYF
d_call: -
j_call: TRBJ2-7
clone_size: -
v_call: TRBV4-1

cdr3_nt: TGTGCCAGCAGGCTAGCGGCGTACAATGAGCAGTTCTTC
cdr3_aa: CASRLAAYNEQFF
d_call: TRBD2
j_call: TRBJ2-1
clone_size: -
v_call: TRBV5-6

cdr3_nt: TGTGCCAGCAGCGCCGGGACTAGCGGCACCGGGGAGCTGTTTTTT
cdr3_aa: CASSAGTSGTGELFF
d_call: TRBD2
j_call: TRBJ2-2
clone_size: -
v_call: TRBV9

cdr3_nt: TGTGCCAGCAGTTTCGGCCCCGGCACAGATACGCAGTATTTT
cdr3_aa: CASSFGPGTDTQYF
d_call: -
j_call: TRBJ2-3
clone_size: -
v_call: TRBV12-3/TRBV12-4

cdr3_nt: TGTGCCAGCAGCGTAGGAGAGGGTTTGGCCGGGGAGCAGTTCTTC
cdr3_aa: CASSVGEGLAGEQFF
d_call: -
j_call: TRBJ2-1
clone_size: -
v_call: TRBV9

cdr3_nt: TGCGCCAGCAGCTTCCGATCGGGATGGGGGCGCCAAGAGACCCAGTACTTC
cdr3_aa: CASSFRSGWGRQETQYF
d_call: -
j_call: TRBJ2-5
clone_size: -
v_call: TRBV5-1

cdr3_nt: TGCAGCGTTGAATATCCAGGGCCTAACTATGGCTACACCTTC
cdr3_aa: CSVEYPGPNYGYTF
d_call: -
j_call: TRBJ1-2
clone_size: -
v_call: TRBV29-1

cdr3_nt: TGTGCCAGCACCGCTCCGGGGGGGCCCGACAATGAGCAGTTCTTC
cdr3_aa: CASTAPGGPDNEQFF
d_call: TRBD2
j_call: TRBJ2-1
clone_size: -
v_call: TRBV2

cdr3_nt: TGCAGCGTTGAGGACGCAGGACATACTGAAGCTTTCTTT
cdr3_aa: CSVEDAGHTEAFF
d_call: -
j_call: TRBJ1-1
clone_size: -
v_call: TRBV29-1

cdr3_nt: TGTGCCAGCAGCTTTGTAGGGGGGGCCTACAATGAGCAGTTCTTC
cdr3_aa: CASSFVGGAYNEQFF
d_call: -
j_call: TRBJ2-1
clone_size: -
v_call: TRBV11-2

cdr3_nt: TGTGCCACCAGTGATTTGTGGCAGTTCTTC
cdr3_aa: CATSDLWQFF
d_call: -
j_call: TRBJ2-1
clone_size: -
v_call: TRBV24-1

cdr3_nt: TGTGCCACCAGTGATACAGGTGACACCGGGGAGCTGTTTTTT
cdr3_aa: CATSDTGDTGELFF
d_call: -
j_call: TRBJ2-2
clone_size: -
v_call: TRBV24-1

cdr3_nt: TGTGCCAGCACTGCGGGGGGCGCCCAGAACACTGAAGCTTTCTTT
cdr3_aa: CASTAGGAQNTEAFF
d_call: -
j_call: TRBJ1-1
clone_size: once
v_call: TRBV7-9

cdr3_nt: TGTGCCAGCAGCTGGGGGGACGGGACCCAGTACTTC
cdr3_aa: CASSWGDGTQYF
d_call: -
j_call: TRBJ2-5
clone_size: -
v_call: TRBV5-6

cdr3_nt: TGTGCCAGCAGTTTAGCCGGACTAGCGGGAGGCTACGAGCAGTACTTC
cdr3_aa: CASSLAGLAGGYEQYF
d_call: TRBD2
j_call: TRBJ2-7
clone_size: -
v_call: TRBV12-3/TRBV12-4

cdr3_nt: TGTGCCAGCCAATTTCCCCGGGACAGCCTTGAGATCGACTCCTACAATGAGCAGTTCTTC
cdr3_aa: CASQFPRDSLEIDSYNEQFF
d_call: TRBD1
j_call: TRBJ2-1
clone_size: -
v_call: TRBV11-1

cdr3_nt: TGTGCCAGCATAGGCGGGGGGTCGCAGCCCCAGCATTTT
cdr3_aa: CASIGGGSQPQHF
d_call: -
j_call: TRBJ1-5
clone_size: once
v_call: TRBV2

cdr3_nt: TGTGCCAGCAGCTACCCTTTTCGGGCTAGCGACGAGCAGTACTTC
cdr3_aa: CASSYPFRASDEQYF
d_call: -
j_call: TRBJ2-7
clone_size: -
v_call: TRBV7-8

cdr3_nt: TGTGCCAGCAGTTTAGTTTCAGGAACGTACGAGCAGTACTTC
cdr3_aa: CASSLVSGTYEQYF
d_call: -
j_call: TRBJ2-7
clone_size: -
v_call: TRBV12-3/TRBV12-4

cdr3_nt: TGTGCCAGCAGCTTATCTTGGGGGAACACTGAAGCTTTCTTT
cdr3_aa: CASSLSWGNTEAFF
d_call: -
j_call: TRBJ1-1
clone_size: -
v_call: TRBV7-9

cdr3_nt: TGTGCCAGCACCCAAGGGACAGGGCGGAACGAGCAGTACTTC
cdr3_aa: CASTQGTGRNEQYF
d_call: TRBD1
j_call: TRBJ2-7
clone_size: -
v_call: TRBV12-3/TRBV12-4

cdr3_nt: TGTGCCAGTAGCCGGGACAGCCTCCTGGGCGAGCAGTACTTC
cdr3_aa: CASSRDSLLGEQYF
d_call: TRBD1
j_call: TRBJ2-7
clone_size: -
v_call: TRBV19